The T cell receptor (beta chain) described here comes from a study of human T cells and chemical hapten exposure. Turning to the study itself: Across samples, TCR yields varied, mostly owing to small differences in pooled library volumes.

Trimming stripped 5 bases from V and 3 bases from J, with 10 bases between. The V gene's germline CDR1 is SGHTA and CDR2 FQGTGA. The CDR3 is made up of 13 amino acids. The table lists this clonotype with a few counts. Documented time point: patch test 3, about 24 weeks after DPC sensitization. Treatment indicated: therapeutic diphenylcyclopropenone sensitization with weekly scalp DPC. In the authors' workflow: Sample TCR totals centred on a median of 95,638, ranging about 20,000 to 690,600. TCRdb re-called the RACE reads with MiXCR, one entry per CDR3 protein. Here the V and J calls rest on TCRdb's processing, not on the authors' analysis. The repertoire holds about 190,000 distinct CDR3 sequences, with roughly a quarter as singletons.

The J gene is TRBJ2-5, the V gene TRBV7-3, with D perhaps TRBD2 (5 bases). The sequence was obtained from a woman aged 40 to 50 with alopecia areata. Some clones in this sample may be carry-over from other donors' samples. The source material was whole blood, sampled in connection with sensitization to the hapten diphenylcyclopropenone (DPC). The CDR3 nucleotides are TGTGCCAGCAGCGCTAGCTTTAAAGAGACCCAGTACTTC. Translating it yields CASSASFKETQYF. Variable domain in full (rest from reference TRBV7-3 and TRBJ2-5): GAGVSQTPSNKVTEKGKYVELRCDPISGHTALYWYRQSLGQGPEFLIYFQGTGAADDSGLPNDRFFAVRPEGSVSTLKIQRTERGDSAVYLCASSASFKETQYFGPGTRLLVL.